This record looks at one T cell receptor beta chain sequence and its context. The record originates from a study of OX40 agonist ivuxolimab in advanced cancers. Generated by immunoSEQ multiplex PCR, the TCRdb table keeps only in-frame clones and is missing some. The repertoire holds tens of thousands of clones, with around 93% as singletons. The CDR3 contains 14 residues. Trimming removed 0 bases at V and 3 bases at J, with 7 bases between. CDR1 is SGDLS, CDR2 YYNGEE, per germline. Sequencing used CD4+ or CD8+ T cells sorted from blood, obtained in a trial of the OX40 agonist ivuxolimab. The clonotype originates from an adult with an advanced solid tumor such as melanoma, head and neck, liver or kidney cancer. The genes are TRBV9 and TRBJ2-1; no clear D. CDR3 DNA sequence: TGTGCCAGCAGCGTAGCTGGGAACTACAATGAGCAGTTCTTC. It specifies CASSVAGNYNEQFF. Full variable domain (remainder filled in from reference TRBV9 and TRBJ2-1): DSGVTQTPKHLITATGQRVTLRCSPRSGDLSVYWYQQSLDQGLQFLIQYYNGEERAKGNILERFSAQQFPDLHSELNLSSLELGDSALYFCASSVAGNYNEQFFGPGTRLTVL.